Listed below are T cell receptor beta chains from one sample, sequenced in a study of shared clonotypes between healthy human individuals. TCRdb's copy holds only in-frame clones and misses some; the assay was immunoSEQ multiplex PCR. The sample records under 1 million clones, roughly 96% being singletons. The sequenced material came from naive CD8+ T cells sorted from blood. These TCRs come from a man in his thirties or forties in good health. Both conserved end residues are part of each CDR3. The D gene is left open where the match is weak. The size field is filled for only some rows; it gives once, few, many or a size class.

v_gene,abundance,d_gene,j_gene,len,CDR3nt,CDR3aa
TRBV7-9,once,TRBD2,TRBJ2-7,15,TGTGCCAGCAGCTTAGAACTAGCGGATCTACGAGAGCAGTACTTC,CASSLELADLREQYF
TRBV11-2,.,.,TRBJ2-3,16,TGTGCCAGCACCATCTTTGCGGGACTGTCCACAGATACGCAGTATTTT,CASTIFAGLSTDTQYF
TRBV7-8,.,TRBD1,TRBJ2-2,17,TGTGCCAGCAGCTCACAAGCCGGGACAGGGAACACCGGGGAGCTGTTTTTT,CASSSQAGTGNTGELFF
TRBV5-1,.,.,TRBJ2-1,13,TGCGCCAGCAGCTTTCTGGGTTTGAATGAGCAGTTCTTC,CASSFLGLNEQFF
TRBV4-3,.,.,TRBJ1-4,15,TGCGCCAGCAGCCAAGATGTCTCATCGGGTGAAAAACTGTTTTTT,CASSQDVSSGEKLFF
TRBV2,.,.,TRBJ2-2,14,TGTGCCAGCAGTGGGGTACCAGACACCGGGGAGCTGTTTTTT,CASSGVPDTGELFF
TRBV5-6,.,.,TRBJ1-2,13,TGTGCCAGCAGCTTCGGCAGGTCGGATGGCTACACCTTC,CASSFGRSDGYTF
TRBV4-3,few,.,TRBJ1-4,14,TGCGCCAGCAGCCAAGAGACAGATAATGAAAAACTGTTTTTT,CASSQETDNEKLFF
TRBV19,.,.,TRBJ1-1,17,TGTGCCAGTAGTATTTTTTTTGGGGGATTGGCTGACACTGAAGCTTTCTTT,CASSIFFGGLADTEAFF
TRBV6-5,.,.,TRBJ1-2,13,TGTGCCAGCAGTTACCCCTTGGGGATTGGCTACACCTTC,CASSYPLGIGYTF
TRBV11-2,.,TRBD2,TRBJ2-1,15,TGTGCCAGCAGCTTCGCTAGCGGGAACTACAATGAGCAGTTCTTC,CASSFASGNYNEQFF
TRBV7-9,once,.,TRBJ2-1,12,TGTGCCAGCAGCTTAAGGGCAAATGAGCAGTTCTTC,CASSLRANEQFF
TRBV5-6,.,.,TRBJ2-7,15,TGTGCCAGCAGCTTGGCCTGGGGAGTTGCCTACGAGCAGTACTTC,CASSLAWGVAYEQYF
TRBV5-1,.,TRBD1,TRBJ2-7,14,TGCGCCAGCACCGGCGGACAGGCAGGCTACGAGCAGTACTTC,CASTGGQAGYEQYF
TRBV11-2,.,TRBD1,TRBJ2-7,14,TGTGCCAGCAGCCGGACAGGGTACGACTACGAGCAGTACTTC,CASSRTGYDYEQYF
TRBV28,.,TRBD2,TRBJ2-7,15,TGTGCCAGCAGTTTATATCGCGGGAGTCTTGGCGAGCAGTACTTC,CASSLYRGSLGEQYF
TRBV7-2,.,.,TRBJ2-7,15,TGTGCCAGCAGCTTAGTGGCGGGACCAATCTACGAGCAGTACTTC,CASSLVAGPIYEQYF
TRBV11-2,.,TRBD2,TRBJ2-7,18,TGTGCCAGCAGCTCCGCAACCCCCCCAACCCTGGCGGGAGTCGAGCAGTACTTC,CASSSATPPTLAGVEQYF
TRBV18,once,TRBD1,TRBJ2-5,17,TGTGCCAGCTCCCCCGACAGGGTTGGGCTGAAAAAAGAGACCCAGTACTTC,CASSPDRVGLKKETQYF
TRBV7-2,.,.,TRBJ2-7,15,TGTGCCAGCAGCTCCCTGGGGGCGGGGGTATACGAGCAGTACTTC,CASSSLGAGVYEQYF
TRBV2,.,TRBD1,TRBJ2-7,14,TGTGCCAGCAGTGGGGGACAGGGCGGCTACGAGCAGTACTTC,CASSGGQGGYEQYF
TRBV5-1,.,TRBD1,TRBJ1-5,13,TGCGCCAGCAGCTACAGGGGAGATCAGCCCCAGCATTTT,CASSYRGDQPQHF
TRBV14,once,TRBD2,TRBJ2-3,15,TGTGCCAGCAGCCAACCTACTAGCGGGAGCCCAACGCAGTATTTT,CASSQPTSGSPTQYF
TRBV6-5,.,.,TRBJ1-1,14,TGTGCCAGCAGTTACACAGGGACGGCCACTGAAGCTTTCTTT,CASSYTGTATEAFF
TRBV5-1,.,TRBD1,TRBJ2-7,16,TGCGCCAGCAGCCTAGGACAGGGGGCAAGTACCTACGAGCAGTACTTC,CASSLGQGASTYEQYF
TRBV5-1,.,.,TRBJ2-5,14,TGCGCCAGCAGCTTGGACCTAGGAGAAGAGACCCAGTACTTC,CASSLDLGEETQYF
TRBV27,.,.,TRBJ2-1,14,TGTGCCAGCAGTTTATCTGGGACTTACAATGAGCAGTTCTTC,CASSLSGTYNEQFF
TRBV7-9,once,.,TRBJ1-2,16,TGTGCCAGCAGCCCCCCGAGGGGGATGGGATCCTATGGCTACACCTTC,CASSPPRGMGSYGYTF
TRBV7-6,.,.,TRBJ2-7,15,TGTGCCAGCAGCCAGTCGCAGGATAGCTCCTACGAGCAGTACTTC,CASSQSQDSSYEQYF
TRBV27,.,.,TRBJ1-1,15,TGTGCCAGCAGTTCCTCCGGGCAGGGAGGGACTGAAGCTTTCTTT,CASSSSGQGGTEAFF
TRBV27,.,.,TRBJ1-2,13,TGTGCCAGTTCTCCTAGATCAGTGTATGGCTACACCTTC,CASSPRSVYGYTF
TRBV6-6,.,.,TRBJ2-7,14,TGTGCCAGCAGTTACTCGCCTAGGTCCTACGAGCAGTACTTC,CASSYSPRSYEQYF
TRBV11-2,once,TRBD1,TRBJ2-5,20,TGTGCCAGCAGCTTAGATTCTCCCCGGGACAGGGTAATCTACGGGGAGACCCAGTACTTC,CASSLDSPRDRVIYGETQYF
TRBV11-2,.,.,TRBJ1-3,14,TGTGCCAGCAGCTCTGCTAACTCTGGAAACACCATATATTTT,CASSSANSGNTIYF
TRBV7-9,.,.,TRBJ2-5,16,TGTGCCAGCAGCTTAGTGAGTTCTCCCTGGGAGGAGACCCAGTACTTC,CASSLVSSPWEETQYF
TRBV15,.,.,TRBJ1-5,13,TGTGCCACCGGCAGGGTTGTAGTTCAGCCCCAGCATTTT,CATGRVVVQPQHF
TRBV5-1,.,.,TRBJ2-7,16,TGCGCCAGCACCGAGTTCAGCGATTATCGGGCCTACGAGCAGTACTTC,CASTEFSDYRAYEQYF
TRBV7-9,.,.,TRBJ2-5,14,TGTGCCAGCAGCTTACTGGGTCAGGGTGAGACCCAGTACTTC,CASSLLGQGETQYF
TRBV5-6,.,.,TRBJ2-3,14,TGTGCCAGCAGCTTGTCGACTTACAAAGATACGCAGTATTTT,CASSLSTYKDTQYF
TRBV14,.,.,TRBJ2-7,16,TGTGCCAGCAGCCCGCTTATTAGCCGGAGCTCCTACGAGCAGTACTTC,CASSPLISRSSYEQYF
TRBV19,.,.,TRBJ2-7,13,TGTGCCAGTAGTACCACAGTTTCCTACGAGCAGTACTTC,CASSTTVSYEQYF
TRBV2,once,.,TRBJ2-7,10,TGTGCCAGCAAGGGTTACGAGCAGTACTTC,CASKGYEQYF
TRBV15,.,.,TRBJ2-1,16,TGTGCCACCAGCAGAGCCGGGGCGCTCTCCTACAATGAGCAGTTCTTC,CATSRAGALSYNEQFF
TRBV28,.,.,TRBJ2-3,10,TGTGCCAGCGGGGGAGATACGCAGTATTTT,CASGGDTQYF
TRBV5-1,.,TRBD2,TRBJ2-3,18,TGCGCCAGCAGCTTGGTCTCTAGCGGGGTTACTAGCACAGATACGCAGTATTTT,CASSLVSSGVTSTDTQYF
TRBV27,.,.,TRBJ2-7,15,TGTGCCAGCAGCCTTCAGGGCCTGAGCTCCTACGAGCAGTACTTC,CASSLQGLSSYEQYF
TRBV7-6,.,.,TRBJ1-1,17,TGTGCCAGCAGCCCTACCAGTTTCACGGGGCTTAAGACCGAAGCTTTCTTT,CASSPTSFTGLKTEAFF
TRBV19,.,.,TRBJ1-3,14,TGTGCCAGTAGTATGGGAAACCCTGGAAACACCATATATTTT,CASSMGNPGNTIYF
TRBV5-1,.,.,TRBJ2-7,11,TGCGCCAGCGAGCTAGACTACGAGCAGTACTTC,CASELDYEQYF